The T cell receptor beta chain described here comes from a study of technical replicates of blood from several donors. Repertoires were generated with immunoSEQ multiplex PCR, while TCRdb's copy carries only in-frame clones and drops some. The sample carries more than 90,000 clones, 90% to 97% recorded once. This clone was seen a single time. The ends were cut back, 7 bases at V and 0 bases at J, with 10 bases in the middle. The germline V gene encodes CDR1 LNHDA and CDR2 SQIVND (reference sequence). The CDR3 totals 14 residues. Sample: T cells isolated from PBMCs. The chain uses TRBV19 and TRBJ1-5, with D possibly TRBD1 on 5 matching bases. This TCR came from a human donor in good health. CDR3 amino acids: CASMGHYSNQPQHF. The CDR3, as DNA: TGTGCCAGTATGGGGCATTATAGCAATCAGCCCCAGCATTTT.